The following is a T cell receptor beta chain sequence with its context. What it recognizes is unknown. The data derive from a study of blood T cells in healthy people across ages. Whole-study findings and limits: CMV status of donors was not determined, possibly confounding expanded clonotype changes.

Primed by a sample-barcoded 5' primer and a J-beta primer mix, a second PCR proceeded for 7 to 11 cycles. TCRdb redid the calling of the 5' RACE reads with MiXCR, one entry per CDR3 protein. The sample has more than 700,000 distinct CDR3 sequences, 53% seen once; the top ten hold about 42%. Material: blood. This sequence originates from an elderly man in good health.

The DNA for the CDR3 is TGTGCCAGCAGTTTCGTGGCAGGGGCGGATGGCTACACCTTC. It specifies CASSFVAGADGYTF. V usage is TRBV12-3 or TRBV12-4 and J usage is TRBJ1-2, with D possibly matching TRBD1 (6 bases). The CDR3 has 14 amino acids. Deletions cut 3 bases from V and 6 bases from J, with 14 bases between.